This T cell receptor (beta chain) emerged from a study of human T cells and chemical hapten exposure. About the research overall: Variation in per-sample TCR yields came mainly from small pooled library volume differences. General observations from the study: DPC sensitization left the count of TCRs above 1 in 1000 unchanged.

Attachment of unique molecular identifiers to individual cDNA molecules was performed in the library. Using its own MiXCR run on the RACE reads, TCRdb lists one record per CDR3 protein. The sample has roughly 38,000 distinct CDR3 sequences; more than 8% are singletons. At least ten counts were recorded for this clonotype. Its cognate antigen is unknown. V dropped 3 bases and J dropped 6 bases, with 13 bases sitting between them. CDR1 is SGDLS and CDR2 is YYNGEE in the germline V gene. The CDR3 extends over 13 amino acids. Time point given: patch test 3, about 24 weeks after DPC sensitization. Treatment indicated: therapeutic diphenylcyclopropenone sensitization with weekly scalp DPC. Someone pulled total RNA out of unfractionated whole blood.

Here the sequenced sample was whole blood, taken in connection with sensitization to the hapten diphenylcyclopropenone (DPC). The sequence derives from a middle-aged man with alopecia areata. Some clones in this sample may be carry-over from other donors' samples. The V gene is TRBV9, the J gene TRBJ2-7; no clear D gene. In DNA, the CDR3 is TGTGCCAGCAGCGCCTCCCCACTCGGCGAGCAGTACTTC. As protein: CASSASPLGEQYF. The variable domain in full, completed from reference TRBV9 and TRBJ2-7, reads DSGVTQTPKHLITATGQRVTLRCSPRSGDLSVYWYQQSLDQGLQFLIQYYNGEERAKGNILERFSAQQFPDLHSELNLSSLELGDSALYFCASSASPLGEQYFGPGTRLTVT.